This record concerns one T cell receptor beta chain sequence. Germline V gene data show CDR1 as KGHSH and CDR2 as LQKENI. Trimming took 1 base from V and 9 from J, leaving 10 bases between them. The CDR3 covers 14 residues. This sample was included in a study of cytotoxic CD8 clonotypes in ibrutinib-treated CLL. Profiling relied on immunoSEQ multiplex PCR, and the TCRdb table lists in-frame clones only, not all of them. The sample records 150,000 or so clones, more than 75% being singletons. The V call is TRBV18, the J call TRBJ2-6; no clear D. Source: PBMCs, taken after 36 months of ibrutinib treatment. This receptor was taken from a human donor with chronic lymphocytic leukemia. The CDR3 here is CASSPRSGDNVLTF. The CDR3 DNA sequence: TGTGCCAGCTCACCACGGTCTGGAGACAACGTCCTGACTTTC.